The 26 T cell receptor beta chains below were found in one sample sequenced in a study of tumor-infiltrating lymphocytes in primary liver carcinoma (dated by TCRdb to the late 2010s). Sequencing used an Illumina HiSeq 2500. Starting from approximately 460 ng total RNA, TCRbeta-specific cDNA was produced by reverse transcription with a constant-region primer and ProtoScript II reverse transcriptase. Construction of the TCRbeta libraries relied on three nested rounds of multiplex PCR, following a slightly modified ARM-PCR procedure. The first two PCR rounds used multiplex TRBV1-TRBV30 forward primers with a Cbeta reverse primer, each for 10 cycles. TCRdb's own reprocessing of the public reads used fastp at Q25 and MiXCR and kept productive beta chains. CDR3 protein duplicates are merged, each entry listing the most common genes and DNA. The sample has about 200,000 distinct CDR3 sequences on record, less than 75% of them singletons. Of the sample, about 7.1% is held by the ten largest clones.

TRIzol reagent was used to extract blood RNA from unsorted whole blood, while the DNeasy Blood & Tissue kit provided the germline DNA. Sequenced sample: peripheral blood. These receptors were taken from a woman aged 55 to 70 with primary liver carcinoma and hepatitis B virus infection.

Notes on this clonotype: One end of the junction varies from germline; a read error may be responsible. V usage is TRBV24-1 and J usage is TRBJ1-2; 7 bases match TRBD1. The CDR3 contains 14 residues. Germline V CDR1 and CDR2: KGHDR, SFDVKD. The CDR3 protein is CATSDPLTGNGCTF. DNA for the CDR3: TGTGCCACCAGTGACCCCCTGACAGGGAATGGCTGCACCTTC.

As for this clonotype: The junction differs from germline at one of its ends, possibly a read error. The V gene is TRBV6-6, the J gene TRBJ2-7; D remains ambiguous. The CDR3 has 11 residues. Germline lookup yields CDR1 MNHNY and CDR2 SVGAGI (reference sequence). This chain's CDR3 is CVSSTLYEQYF. DNA for the CDR3: TGTGTCAGCAGCACTCTCTACGAGCAGTACTTC.

Remarks on this clonotype: Given the absence of the conserved phenylalanine or tryptophan at the CDR3 end, a read error is likely. This rearrangement joins TRBV12-3 or TRBV12-4 to TRBJ1-1; D not certain. V lost 8 bases, J lost 3 bases, and 16 bases lay in between. This CDR3 has 14 amino acids. The CDR3 DNA is TGTGCCAGCTCTCAACGGGGAGAGGACACTGAAGCTTTCATT. Amino acid sequence: CASSQRGEDTEAFI.

This clonotype was observed at least ten times. DNA for the CDR3: TGTGCCAGCAGTGGCGGGAGGGGAGAGACCCAGTACTTC. It encodes CASSGGRGETQYF. This chain joins TRBV6-1 and TRBJ2-5; 9 bases are a match to TRBD2. Per germline, CDR1 MNHNS and CDR2 SASEGT. CDR3 length: 13 residues. Trimming took 4 bases from V and 4 from J; bases not matched to a gene: 1.

On this clonotype: One junction end does not reproduce the germline sequence, and a read error may be involved. The rearrangement links TRBV11-2 to TRBJ2-2; 13 bases are shared with TRBD2. The CDR3 spans 17 residues. Germline CDR1 and CDR2: SGHAT and FQNNGV. The CDR3 loop reads CVSSSGLAGVYTRELFF. The DNA of the CDR3 is TGTGTCAGCAGCTCCGGACTAGCGGGAGTCTACACCCGGGAGCTGTTTTTT.

Notes on this clonotype: One junction end does not reproduce the germline sequence, and a read error may be involved. This chain uses TRBV11-2 with TRBJ1-1; no clear D. The CDR3 extends over 15 amino acids. Per the germline V gene, CDR1 is SGHAT and CDR2 is FQNNGV. The CDR3 DNA reads TGTGCCAGCAGCATCGGACCGTATGGGCACACTGATGCTTTCTTT. It codes for CASSIGPYGHTDAFF.

As regards this clonotype: This may arise from a read error, as a much more abundant clone is one base away. This chain's CDR3 is CASSLRDGPNAEAFF. CDR3 nucleotides: TGTGCCAGCAGCCTGCGGGACGGCCCGAACGCTGAAGCTTTCTTT. The rearrangement links TRBV7-9 to TRBJ1-1, with D possibly being TRBD1 (5 bases). CDR3 size: 15 residues. Germline CDR1 is SEHNR and CDR2 is FQNEAQ (reference sequence).

With respect to this clonotype: This may stem from a read error, because a much larger clone lies one nucleotide away. The CDR3 nucleotides are TGTGCCAGCAGGCACTACACCGGGGAGCTGTTTTTT. This translates into CASRHYTGELFF. The chain combines TRBV6-1 with TRBJ2-2; unclear D gene. With 6 bases removed from V and 3 bases from J, the gap between germline ends came to 5 bases. This CDR3 is built from 12 residues. Germline lookup yields CDR1 MNHNS and CDR2 SASEGT.

V is TRBV29-1 and J is TRBJ2-1; D gene ambiguous. Trimming stripped 2 bases from V and 15 bases from J, with 17 bases between. CDR3 length equals 12 residues. Germline lookup yields CDR1 SQVTM and CDR2 ANQGSEA. As DNA, the CDR3 is TGCAGCGTTGAAAACTTTTACAATGAGTGGTTCTTC. Its protein is CSVENFYNEWFF.

This clonotype was observed at least ten times. CDR3 nucleotides: TGCGCCAGCAGCCAAGTTGGGCAGTACAATGAGCAGTTCTTC. Amino acid sequence: CASSQVGQYNEQFF. The chain recombines TRBV4-1 with TRBJ2-1; D not certain. This CDR3 is built from 14 residues. Germline lookup yields CDR1 MGHRA and CDR2 YSYEKL. Trimming took 1 base from V and 4 from J, leaving 8 bases between them.

Of note for this clonotype: An end of the junction does not agree with germline; a read error may underlie this. This chain links TRBV7-8 with TRBJ2-3; D is unresolved. From germline, CDR1 is SGHVS and CDR2 FQNEAQ. The CDR3 consists of 12 residues. The CDR3: CASSPFTDTHYF. DNA of the CDR3: TGTGCCAGCAGCCCGTTCACAGATACGCATTATTTT.

This clonotype showed up just a few times. A much larger clonotype is one base distant, so this may be a read error. V gene TRBV7-8 combines with J gene TRBJ2-5; no reliable D call. V lost 3 bases to trimming and J lost 4 bases, with 15 bases between them. The CDR3 is made up of 15 amino acids. Germline CDR1 reads SGHVS; CDR2 reads FQNEAQ. This CDR3 is CASSLLGLGSETQYF. For the CDR3, the DNA is TGTGCCAGCAGCTTGCTTGGTCTGGGGTCAGAGACCCAGTACTTC. Full variable domain (remainder filled in from reference TRBV7-8 and TRBJ2-5): GAGVSQSPRYKVAKRGQDVALRCDPISGHVSLFWYQQALGQGPEFLTYFQNEAQLDKSGLPSDRFFAERPEGSVSTLKIQRTQQEDSAVYLCASSLLGLGSETQYFGPGTRLLVL.

This clonotype was picked up many times. The chain employs TRBV29-1 and TRBJ1-1; D perhaps matches TRBD1 (5 bases). CDR3 length: 11 amino acids. Trimming removed 4 bases at V and 9 bases at J, with 12 bases between. The V gene's germline CDR1 is SQVTM and CDR2 ANQGSEA. Written as DNA, the CDR3 is TGCAGCGTTGGTTTTCAGGGCAAAGCTTTCTTT. It encodes CSVGFQGKAFF.

The chain carries TRBV28 and TRBJ2-3, with a tentative D call TRBD2 (5 bases). V lost 7 bases and J 4 bases, leaving 12 bases between the germline ends. The length of the CDR3 is 13 residues. Germline CDR1 reads MDHEN; CDR2 reads SYDVKM. The CDR3 DNA follows: TGTGCCAGCATCCTAGCCGGGTCAGATACGCAGTATTTT. It encodes CASILAGSDTQYF.

This clonotype was found many times. V usage is TRBV6-5 and J usage is TRBJ2-2; 8 positions agree with TRBD1. Per the germline V gene, CDR1 is MNHEY and CDR2 is SVGAGI. The CDR3 length is 15 residues. V trimming: 0 bases; J trimming: 4 bases; junction bases outside the gene matches: 1. The CDR3, as DNA: TGTGCCAGCAGTTACTCGGACAGGGCCACCGGGGAGCTGTTTTTT. Amino acid sequence: CASSYSDRATGELFF.

In the case of this clonotype: A much bigger clone sits one base away, suggesting this may be a read error. The chain is built from TRBV12-3 or TRBV12-4 and TRBJ1-1; 7 bases agree with TRBD1. The V segment lost 6 bases and the J segment 7 bases; nucleotides outside the gene matches: 14. This CDR3 is 15 amino acids long. The CDR3 sequence is CASSLTGIFDIEAFF. In DNA, the CDR3 is TGTGCCAGCAGCCTGACAGGGATTTTTGACATTGAAGCTTTCTTT.

This clonotype appeared once. The junction departs from germline at one end; a sequencing error may be responsible. This sequence joins TRBV11-1 and TRBJ2-5; 8 nucleotides match TRBD1. Germline V lookup: CDR1 SGHAT, CDR2 FQDESV (reference sequence). This CDR3 has 18 amino acids. The CDR3 loop reads CASSSRDRGFGLQETHYF. The DNA of the CDR3 is TGTGCCAGCAGCTCCCGAGACAGGGGTTTTGGATTACAAGAGACCCACTACTTC.

The sample holds many counts of this clonotype. The chain employs TRBV14 and TRBJ2-1, with D uncertain. Germline V gives CDR1 SGHDN, CDR2 FVKESK. The CDR3 has 18 residues. Trimming took off 0 bases at V and 0 bases at J, with 15 bases between the two ends. For the CDR3, the DNA is TGTGCCAGCAGCCAAGATCGTTTCCCGCTTAGCTCCTACAATGAGCAGTTCTTC. This gives the protein CASSQDRFPLSSYNEQFF.

Only a few counts were recorded for this clonotype. This chain uses TRBV28 with TRBJ2-6; no firm D call. This CDR3 region has 15 residues. Germline values: CDR1 MDHEN, CDR2 SYDVKM. V was cut by 6 bases and J by 7 bases, with 16 bases left in between. CDR3 sequence: CASSSPKQRANVLTF. CDR3 coding DNA: TGTGCCAGCAGCTCCCCTAAACAGAGAGCCAACGTCCTGACTTTC.

The genes are TRBV30 and TRBJ2-1, with D perhaps TRBD1 or TRBD2 (5 bases each). Germline CDR1 and CDR2: GTSNPN and SVGIG (reference sequence). V dropped 3 bases and J dropped 4 bases, with 16 bases sitting between them. This CDR3 contains 15 residues. The CDR3 region is CAWSPGPAAYNEQFF. CDR3 nucleotides: TGTGCCTGGAGCCCGGGACCAGCGGCTTACAATGAGCAGTTCTTC. The full variable domain, rest sourced from reference TRBV30 and TRBJ2-1, is SQTIHQWPATLVQPVGSPLSLECTVEGTSNPNLYWYRQAAGRGLQLLFYSVGIGQISSEVPQNLSASRPQDRQFILSSKKLLLSDSGFYLCAWSPGPAAYNEQFFGPGTRLTVL.

The chain carries TRBV6-6 and TRBJ1-2, with TRBD1 as a possible D gene (5 bases). The CDR3 is 15 residues long. Germline V gene lookup returns CDR1 MNHNY and CDR2 SVGAGI (reference sequence). The V end lost 0 bases, the J end lost 3 bases, and 11 bases lay between the germline ends. The CDR3 DNA reads TGTGCCAGCAGTTACTCGAAAGGGGCCGACTATGGCTACACCTTC. Translating gives CASSYSKGADYGYTF.

The sample holds many counts of this clonotype. The chain has TRBV29-1 and TRBJ2-3; 7 bases agree with TRBD2. The CDR3 has 14 amino acids. Germline assignment: CDR1 SQVTM and CDR2 ANQGSEA. With V trimmed by 4 bases and J by 0 bases, 4 bases remained unmatched. The CDR3 bases are TGCAGCGTTGCGCGGCGGGAGAGCACAGATACGCAGTATTTT. Its protein product is CSVARRESTDTQYF.

The chain employs TRBV7-9 and TRBJ2-1; D perhaps matches TRBD2 (6 bases). This CDR3 region has 16 residues. Germline V CDR1 and CDR2: SEHNR, FQNEAQ (reference sequence). Trimming shortened V by 5 bases and J by 4 bases, and 18 bases separated the two germline ends. DNA for the CDR3: TGTGCCAGCAGCCGCGAGGGATGGAGGGGTTACAATGAGCAGTTCTTC. Translation: CASSREGWRGYNEQFF. The full variable domain, completed using reference TRBV7-9 and TRBJ2-1, is DTGVSQNPRHKITKRGQNVTFRCDPISEHNRLYWYRQTLGQGPEFLTYFQNEAQLEKSRLLSDRFSAERPKGSFSTLEIQRTEQGDSAMYLCASSREGWRGYNEQFFGPGTRLTVL.

Written as DNA, the CDR3 is TGTGCCTGGATACCCCAGGGAAACACTGAAGCTTTCTTT. It specifies CAWIPQGNTEAFF. The rearrangement uses TRBV30 and TRBJ1-1; perhaps TRBD1 as D (5 bases). CDR3 size: 13 residues. CDR1 and CDR2 from the germline V gene are GTSNPN and SVGIG (reference sequence). V was trimmed by 4 bases and J by 2 bases, leaving 11 bases between them.

The V gene is TRBV29-1, the J gene TRBJ2-2; perhaps TRBD1 as D (5 bases). Trimming left V 4 bases short and J 4 bases short, with 10 bases between. The germline gives CDR1 SQVTM, CDR2 ANQGSEA. The CDR3 loop spans 13 amino acids. This CDR3 is CSVGQRSTGELFF. CDR3 DNA: TGCAGCGTTGGACAGAGGAGCACCGGGGAGCTGTTTTTT.

Turning to this clonotype: A much more abundant neighbour one base away suggests this may be a read error. This chain uses TRBV6-1 with TRBJ1-2, with D uncertain. This CDR3 region has 13 residues. Germline CDR1 and CDR2: MNHNS and SASEGT. CDR3 DNA: TGTGCCAGCAATCGACCATCCCCCTATGTCTACACCTTC. Protein sequence: CASNRPSPYVYTF.